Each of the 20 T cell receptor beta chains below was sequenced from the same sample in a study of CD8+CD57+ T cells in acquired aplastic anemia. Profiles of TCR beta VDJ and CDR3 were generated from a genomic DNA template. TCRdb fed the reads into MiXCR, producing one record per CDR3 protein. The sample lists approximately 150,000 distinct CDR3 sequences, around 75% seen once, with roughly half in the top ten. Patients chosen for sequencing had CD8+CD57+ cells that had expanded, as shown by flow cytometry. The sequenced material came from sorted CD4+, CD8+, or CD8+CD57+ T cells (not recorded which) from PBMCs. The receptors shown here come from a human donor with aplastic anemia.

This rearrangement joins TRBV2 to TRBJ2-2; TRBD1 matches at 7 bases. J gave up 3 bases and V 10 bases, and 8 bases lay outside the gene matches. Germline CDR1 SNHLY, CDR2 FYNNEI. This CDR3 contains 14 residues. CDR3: CATSDRPHTGELFF. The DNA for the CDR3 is TGTGCCACCTCGGACAGGCCCCACACCGGGGAGCTGTTTTTT.

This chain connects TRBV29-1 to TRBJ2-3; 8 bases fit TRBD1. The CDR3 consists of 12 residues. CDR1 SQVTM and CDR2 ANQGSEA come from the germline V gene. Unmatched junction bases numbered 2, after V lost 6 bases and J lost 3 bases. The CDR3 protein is CSVGTGTDTQYF. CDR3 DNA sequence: TGCAGCGTCGGGACAGGAACAGATACGCAGTATTTT.

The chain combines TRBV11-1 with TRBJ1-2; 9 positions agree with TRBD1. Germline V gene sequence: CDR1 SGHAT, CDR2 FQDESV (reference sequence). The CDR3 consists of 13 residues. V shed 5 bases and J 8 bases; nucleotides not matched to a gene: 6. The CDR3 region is CASSAGQGEGYTF. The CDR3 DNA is TGTGCCAGCAGCGCGGGACAGGGTGAAGGCTACACCTTC.

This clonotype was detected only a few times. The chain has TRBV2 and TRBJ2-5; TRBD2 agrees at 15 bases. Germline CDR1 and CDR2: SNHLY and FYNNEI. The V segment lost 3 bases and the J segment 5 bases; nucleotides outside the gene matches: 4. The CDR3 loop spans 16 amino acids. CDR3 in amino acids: CASSDGLAGGPETQYF. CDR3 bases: TGTGCCAGCAGTGATGGACTAGCGGGGGGGCCGGAGACCCAGTACTTC.

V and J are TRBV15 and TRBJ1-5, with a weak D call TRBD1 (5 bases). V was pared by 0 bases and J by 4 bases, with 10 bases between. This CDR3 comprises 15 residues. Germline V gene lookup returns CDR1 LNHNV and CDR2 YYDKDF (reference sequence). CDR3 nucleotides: TGTGCCACCAGCAGAGATTTGGGGGGAAATCAGCCCCAGCATTTT. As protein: CATSRDLGGNQPQHF.

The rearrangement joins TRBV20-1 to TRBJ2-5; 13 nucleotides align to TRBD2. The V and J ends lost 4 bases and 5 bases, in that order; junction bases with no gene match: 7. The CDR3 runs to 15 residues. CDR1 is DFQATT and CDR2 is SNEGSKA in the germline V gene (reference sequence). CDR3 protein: CSATLAGGAVETQYF. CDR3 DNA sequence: TGCAGTGCTACACTAGCGGGAGGGGCGGTGGAGACCCAGTACTTC.

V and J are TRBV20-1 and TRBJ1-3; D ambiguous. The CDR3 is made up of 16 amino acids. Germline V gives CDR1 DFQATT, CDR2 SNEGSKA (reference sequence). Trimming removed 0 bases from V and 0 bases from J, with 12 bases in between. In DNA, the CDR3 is TGCAGTGCTAGAGACAGGTTGAAAAGCTCTGGAAACACCATATATTTT. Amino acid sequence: CSARDRLKSSGNTIYF.

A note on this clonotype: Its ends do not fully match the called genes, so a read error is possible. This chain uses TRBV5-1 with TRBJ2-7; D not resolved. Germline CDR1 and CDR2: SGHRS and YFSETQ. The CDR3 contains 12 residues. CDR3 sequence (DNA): TGTGCCAGCAGCTTAGGGACCTACGAGCAGTACTTC. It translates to CASSLGTYEQYF.

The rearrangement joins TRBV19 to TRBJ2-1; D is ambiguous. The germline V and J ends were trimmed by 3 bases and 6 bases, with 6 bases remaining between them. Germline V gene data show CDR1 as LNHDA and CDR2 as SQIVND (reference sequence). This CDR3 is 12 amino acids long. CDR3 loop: CASSIRPNEQFF. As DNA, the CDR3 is TGTGCCAGTAGTATCCGCCCCAATGAGCAGTTCTTC.

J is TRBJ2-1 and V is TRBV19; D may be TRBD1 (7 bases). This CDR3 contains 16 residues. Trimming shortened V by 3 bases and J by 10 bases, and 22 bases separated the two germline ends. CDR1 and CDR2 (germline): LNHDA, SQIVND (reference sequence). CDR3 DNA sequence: TGTGCCAGTAGTATCAGGGGGACTTTAGAAAAGGGGGAGCAGTTCTTC. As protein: CASSIRGTLEKGEQFF.

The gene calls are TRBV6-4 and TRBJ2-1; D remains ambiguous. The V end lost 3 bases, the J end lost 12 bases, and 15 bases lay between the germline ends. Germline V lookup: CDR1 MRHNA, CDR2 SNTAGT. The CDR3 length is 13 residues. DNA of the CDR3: TGTGCCAGCAGTGAGTTTGGAGCCCAGAGGCAGTTCTTC. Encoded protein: CASSEFGAQRQFF.

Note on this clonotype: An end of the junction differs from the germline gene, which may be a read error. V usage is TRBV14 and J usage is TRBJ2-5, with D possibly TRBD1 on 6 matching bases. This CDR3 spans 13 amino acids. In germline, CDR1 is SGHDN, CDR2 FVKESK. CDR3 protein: CASSQDEGVTQYF. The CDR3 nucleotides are TGTGCTAGCAGCCAAGATGAGGGGGTGACCCAGTACTTC. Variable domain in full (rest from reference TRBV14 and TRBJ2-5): EAGVTQFPSHSVIEKGQTVTLRCDPISGHDNLYWYRRVMGKEIKFLLHFVKESKQDESGMPNNRFLAERTGGTYSTLKVQPAELEDSGVYFCASSQDEGVTQYFGPGTRLLVL.

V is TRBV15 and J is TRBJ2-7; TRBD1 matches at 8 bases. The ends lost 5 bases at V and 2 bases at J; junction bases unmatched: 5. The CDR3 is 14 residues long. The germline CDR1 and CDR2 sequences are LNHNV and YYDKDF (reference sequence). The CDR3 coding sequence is TGTGCCACCAGCCGGACAGGGTCACCCTACGAGCAGTACTTC. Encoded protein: CATSRTGSPYEQYF.

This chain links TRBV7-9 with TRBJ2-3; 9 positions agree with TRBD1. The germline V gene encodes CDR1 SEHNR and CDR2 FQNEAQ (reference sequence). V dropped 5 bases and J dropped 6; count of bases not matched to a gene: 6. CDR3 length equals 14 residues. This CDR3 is CASSRDRVADTQYF. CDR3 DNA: TGTGCCAGCAGCCGGGACAGGGTCGCGGATACGCAGTATTTT. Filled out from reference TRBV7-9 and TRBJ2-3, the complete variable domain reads DTGVSQNPRHKITKRGQNVTFRCDPISEHNRLYWYRQTLGQGPEFLTYFQNEAQLEKSRLLSDRFSAERPKGSFSTLEIQRTEQGDSAMYLCASSRDRVADTQYFGPGTRLTVL.

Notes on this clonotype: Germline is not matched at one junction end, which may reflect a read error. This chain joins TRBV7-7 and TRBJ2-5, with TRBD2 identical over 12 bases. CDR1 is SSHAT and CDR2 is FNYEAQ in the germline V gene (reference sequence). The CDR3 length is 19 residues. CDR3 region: CASSLLPASGRARLETQYF. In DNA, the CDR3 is TGTGCTAGCAGCTTATTGCCGGCTAGCGGGAGGGCCAGGTTAGAGACCCAGTACTTC.

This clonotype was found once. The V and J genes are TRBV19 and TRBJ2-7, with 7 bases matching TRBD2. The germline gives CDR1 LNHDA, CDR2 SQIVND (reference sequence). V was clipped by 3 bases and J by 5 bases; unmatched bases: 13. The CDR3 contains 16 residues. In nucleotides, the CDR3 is TGTGCCAGTAGTATTGGAAGCGGGACTGAATTCCACGAGCAGTACTTC. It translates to CASSIGSGTEFHEQYF.

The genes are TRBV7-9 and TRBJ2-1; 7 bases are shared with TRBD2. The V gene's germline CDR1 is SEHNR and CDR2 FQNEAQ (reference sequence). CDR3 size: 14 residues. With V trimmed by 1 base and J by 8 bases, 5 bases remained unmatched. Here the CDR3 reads CASSLGGEGHEQFF. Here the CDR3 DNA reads TGTGCCAGCAGCTTAGGGGGGGAGGGCCATGAGCAGTTCTTC.

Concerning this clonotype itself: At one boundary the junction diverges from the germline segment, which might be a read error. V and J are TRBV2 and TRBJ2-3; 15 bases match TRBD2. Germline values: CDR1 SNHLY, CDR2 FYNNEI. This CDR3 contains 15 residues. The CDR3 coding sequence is TGTGCCAGCAGCGAAGGGACTAGCGGGGGGGATACGCAGTATTTT. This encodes CASSEGTSGGDTQYF.

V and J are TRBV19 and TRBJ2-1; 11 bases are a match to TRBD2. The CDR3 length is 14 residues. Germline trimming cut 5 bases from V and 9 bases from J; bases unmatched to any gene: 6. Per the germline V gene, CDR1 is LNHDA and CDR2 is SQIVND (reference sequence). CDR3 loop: CASSLGTSGTEQFF. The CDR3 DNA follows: TGTGCCAGTAGTCTCGGGACTAGCGGTACTGAGCAGTTCTTC.

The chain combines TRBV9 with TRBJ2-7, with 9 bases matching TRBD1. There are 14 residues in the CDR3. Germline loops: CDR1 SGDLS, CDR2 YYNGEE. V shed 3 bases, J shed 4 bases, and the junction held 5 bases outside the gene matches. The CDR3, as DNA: TGTGCCAGCAGCGGATGGACAGGGGAGTACGAGCAGTACGTC. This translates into CASSGWTGEYEQYV.